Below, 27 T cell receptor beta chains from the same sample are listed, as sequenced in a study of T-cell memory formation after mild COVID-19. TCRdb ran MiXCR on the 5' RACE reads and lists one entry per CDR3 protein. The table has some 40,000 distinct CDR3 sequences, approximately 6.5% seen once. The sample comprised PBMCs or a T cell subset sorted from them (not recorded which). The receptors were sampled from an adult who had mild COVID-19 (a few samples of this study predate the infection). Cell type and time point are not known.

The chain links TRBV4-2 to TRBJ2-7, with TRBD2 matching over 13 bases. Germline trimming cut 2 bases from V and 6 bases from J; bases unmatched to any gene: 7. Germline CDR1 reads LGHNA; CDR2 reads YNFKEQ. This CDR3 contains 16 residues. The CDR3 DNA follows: TGTGCCAGCAGCCAACCCGGGACTAGCGGGAAGGCCGAGCAGTACTTC. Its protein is CASSQPGTSGKAEQYF.

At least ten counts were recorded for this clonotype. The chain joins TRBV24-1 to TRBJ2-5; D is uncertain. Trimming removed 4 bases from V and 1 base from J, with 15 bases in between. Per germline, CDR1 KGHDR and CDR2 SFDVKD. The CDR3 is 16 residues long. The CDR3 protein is CATSDTRGRSQETQYF. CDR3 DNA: TGTGCCACCAGTGACACCCGCGGACGCAGCCAAGAGACCCAGTACTTC.

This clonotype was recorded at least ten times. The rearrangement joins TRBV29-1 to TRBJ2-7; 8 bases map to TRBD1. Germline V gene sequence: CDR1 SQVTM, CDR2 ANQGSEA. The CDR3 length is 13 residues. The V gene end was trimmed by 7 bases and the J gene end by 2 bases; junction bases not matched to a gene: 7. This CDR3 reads CSAIPGQAYEQYF. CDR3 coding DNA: TGCAGCGCAATCCCGGGACAGGCCTACGAGCAGTACTTC.

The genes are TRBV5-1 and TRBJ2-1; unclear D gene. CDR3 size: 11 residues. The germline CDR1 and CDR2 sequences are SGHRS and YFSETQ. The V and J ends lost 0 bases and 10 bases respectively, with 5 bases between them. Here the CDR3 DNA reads TGCGCCAGCAGCTTGGGACCCGAGCAGTTCTTC. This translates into CASSLGPEQFF.

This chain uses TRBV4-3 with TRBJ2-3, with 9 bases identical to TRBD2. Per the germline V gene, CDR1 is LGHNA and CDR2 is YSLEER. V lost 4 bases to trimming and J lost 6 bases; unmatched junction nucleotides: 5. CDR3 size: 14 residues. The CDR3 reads CASSRLAGTDTQYF. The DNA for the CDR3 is TGCGCCAGCAGCCGGCTAGCGGGAACCGATACGCAGTATTTT.

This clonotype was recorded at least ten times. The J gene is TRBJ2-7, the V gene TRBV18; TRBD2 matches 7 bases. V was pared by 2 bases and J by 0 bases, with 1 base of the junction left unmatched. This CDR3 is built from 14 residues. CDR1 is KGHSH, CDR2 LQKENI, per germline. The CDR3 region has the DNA TGTGCCAGCTCACCATCGGGAGGCTCCTACGAGCAGTACTTC. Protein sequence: CASSPSGGSYEQYF.

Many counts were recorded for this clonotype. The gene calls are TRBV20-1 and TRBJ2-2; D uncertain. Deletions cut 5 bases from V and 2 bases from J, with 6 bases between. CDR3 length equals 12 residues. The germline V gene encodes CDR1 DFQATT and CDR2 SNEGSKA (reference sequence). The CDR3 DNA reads TGCAGTGCTCCAAGAAACACCGGGGAGCTGTTTTTT. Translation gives CSAPRNTGELFF.

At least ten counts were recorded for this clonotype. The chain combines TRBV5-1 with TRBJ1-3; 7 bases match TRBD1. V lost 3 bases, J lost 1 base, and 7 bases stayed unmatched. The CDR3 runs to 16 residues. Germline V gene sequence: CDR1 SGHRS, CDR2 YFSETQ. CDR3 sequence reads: CASSSQAQGSGNTIYF. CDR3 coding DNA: TGCGCCAGCAGCTCTCAGGCACAGGGGTCTGGAAACACCATATATTTT.

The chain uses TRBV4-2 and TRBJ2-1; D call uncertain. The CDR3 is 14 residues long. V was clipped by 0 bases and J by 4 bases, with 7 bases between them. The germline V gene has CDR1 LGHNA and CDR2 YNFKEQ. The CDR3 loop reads CASSQDGNYNEQFF. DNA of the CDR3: TGTGCCAGCAGCCAAGATGGAAATTACAATGAGCAGTTCTTC.

This chain's CDR3 is CACKAAGGSGNTIYF. The DNA for the CDR3 is TGTGCCTGCAAGGCGGCAGGGGGCTCTGGAAACACCATATATTTT. J is TRBJ1-3 and V is TRBV27; 7 bases are shared with TRBD1. CDR3 length equals 15 residues. Per germline, CDR1 MNHEY and CDR2 SMNVEV (reference sequence). V lost 11 bases to trimming and J lost 0 bases; unmatched junction nucleotides: 10.

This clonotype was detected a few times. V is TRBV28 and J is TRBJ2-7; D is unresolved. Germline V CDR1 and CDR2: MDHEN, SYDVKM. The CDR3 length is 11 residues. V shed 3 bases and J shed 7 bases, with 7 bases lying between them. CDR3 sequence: CASSLRWEQYF. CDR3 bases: TGTGCCAGCAGTTTGAGGTGGGAGCAGTACTTC.

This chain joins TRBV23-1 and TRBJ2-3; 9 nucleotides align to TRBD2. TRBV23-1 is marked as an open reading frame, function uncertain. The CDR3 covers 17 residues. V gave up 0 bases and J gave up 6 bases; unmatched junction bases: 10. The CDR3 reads CASSQSDVSGGRDTQYF. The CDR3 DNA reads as TGCGCCAGCAGTCAATCGGATGTCAGCGGGGGGCGTGATACGCAGTATTTT.

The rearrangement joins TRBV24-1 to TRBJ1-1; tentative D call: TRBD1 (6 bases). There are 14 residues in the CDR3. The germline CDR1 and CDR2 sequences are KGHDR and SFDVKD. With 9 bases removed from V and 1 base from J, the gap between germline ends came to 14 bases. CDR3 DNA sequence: TGTGCCACCCAGAGGGGAGGGGGGAACACTGAAGCTTTCTTT. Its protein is CATQRGGGNTEAFF.

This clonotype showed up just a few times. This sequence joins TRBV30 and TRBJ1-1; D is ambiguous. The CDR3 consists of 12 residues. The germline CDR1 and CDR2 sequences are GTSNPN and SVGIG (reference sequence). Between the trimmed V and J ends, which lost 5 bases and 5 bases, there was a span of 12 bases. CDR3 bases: TGTGCCTGGGGCCCGGTGCGTACTGAAGCTTTCTTT. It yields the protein CAWGPVRTEAFF.

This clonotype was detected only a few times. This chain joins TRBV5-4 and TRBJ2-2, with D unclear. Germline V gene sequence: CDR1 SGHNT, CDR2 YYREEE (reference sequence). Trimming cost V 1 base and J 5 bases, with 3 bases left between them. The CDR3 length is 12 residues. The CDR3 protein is CASSLLTGELFF. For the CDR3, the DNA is TGTGCCAGCAGCTTGCTTACCGGGGAGCTGTTTTTT.

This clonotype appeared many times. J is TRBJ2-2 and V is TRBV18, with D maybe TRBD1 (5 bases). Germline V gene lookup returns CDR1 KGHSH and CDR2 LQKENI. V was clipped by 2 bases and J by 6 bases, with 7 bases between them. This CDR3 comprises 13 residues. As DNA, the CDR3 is TGTGCCAGCTCACCATACAGGCCCGGGGAGCTGTTTTTT. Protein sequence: CASSPYRPGELFF.

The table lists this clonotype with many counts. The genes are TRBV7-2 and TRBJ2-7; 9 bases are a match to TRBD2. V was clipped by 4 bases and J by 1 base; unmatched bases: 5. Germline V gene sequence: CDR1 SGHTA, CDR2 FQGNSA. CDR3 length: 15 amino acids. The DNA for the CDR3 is TGTGCCAGCAGCTCCATAGCGGGAGAATCCTACGAGCAGTACTTC. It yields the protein CASSSIAGESYEQYF.

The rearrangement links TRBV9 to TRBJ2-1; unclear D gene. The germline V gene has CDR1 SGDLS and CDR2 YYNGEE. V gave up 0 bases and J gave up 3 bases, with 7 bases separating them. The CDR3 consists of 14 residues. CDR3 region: CASSVEGSYNEQFF. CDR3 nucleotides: TGTGCCAGCAGCGTAGAGGGTAGCTACAATGAGCAGTTCTTC.

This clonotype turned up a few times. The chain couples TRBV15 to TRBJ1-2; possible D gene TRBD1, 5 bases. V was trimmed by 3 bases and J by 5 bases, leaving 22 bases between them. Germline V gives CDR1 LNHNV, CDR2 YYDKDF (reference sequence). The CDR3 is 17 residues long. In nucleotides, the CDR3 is TGTGCCACCAGCAGGTCAATCCAGGGAGGCTCGTTGTATGGCTACACCTTC. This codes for CATSRSIQGGSLYGYTF. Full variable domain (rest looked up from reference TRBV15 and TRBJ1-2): DAMVIQNPRYQVTQFGKPVTLSCSQTLNHNVMYWYQQKSSQAPKLLFHYYDKDFNNEADTPDNFQSRRPNTSFCFLDIRSPGLGDTAMYLCATSRSIQGGSLYGYTFGSGTRLTVV.

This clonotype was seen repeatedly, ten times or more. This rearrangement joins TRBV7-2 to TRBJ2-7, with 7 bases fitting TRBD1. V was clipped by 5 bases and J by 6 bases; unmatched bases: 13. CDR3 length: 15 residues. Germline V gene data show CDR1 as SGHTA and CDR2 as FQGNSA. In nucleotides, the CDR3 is TGTGCCAGCAGCCCGATTCGGGACAGTCACCGCGAGCAGTACTTC. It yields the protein CASSPIRDSHREQYF.

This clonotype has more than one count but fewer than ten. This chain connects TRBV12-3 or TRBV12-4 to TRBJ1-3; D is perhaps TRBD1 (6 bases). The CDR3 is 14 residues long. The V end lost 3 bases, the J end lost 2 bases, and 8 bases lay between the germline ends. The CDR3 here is CASSLRGTGNTIYF. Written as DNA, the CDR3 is TGTGCCAGCAGTTTGAGGGGGACTGGAAACACCATATATTTT.

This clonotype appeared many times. Here the CDR3 DNA reads TGTGCCAGCAGCTCAACTAGCGCGGCCTACGAGCAGTACTTC. Translated: CASSSTSAAYEQYF. The chain joins TRBV3-1 to TRBJ2-7; the match to TRBD2 covers 7 bases. V was pared by 5 bases and J by 2 bases, with 6 bases of the junction left unmatched. Germline V gene sequence: CDR1 LGHDT, CDR2 YNNKEL (reference sequence). CDR3 length: 14 residues.

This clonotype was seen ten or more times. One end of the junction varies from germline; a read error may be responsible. CDR3 residues: CASRQKGELFF. CDR3 in DNA: TGTGCTAGCAGGCAAAAAGGGGAGCTGTTTTTT. The chain carries TRBV7-7 and TRBJ2-2; D unclear. The CDR3 has 11 amino acids. CDR1 is SSHAT, CDR2 FNYEAQ, per germline (reference sequence).

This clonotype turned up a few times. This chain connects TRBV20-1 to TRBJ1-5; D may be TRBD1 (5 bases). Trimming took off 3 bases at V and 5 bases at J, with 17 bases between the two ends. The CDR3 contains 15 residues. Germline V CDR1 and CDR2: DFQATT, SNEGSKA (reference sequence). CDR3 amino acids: CSASARGREDQPQHF. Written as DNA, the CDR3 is TGCAGTGCTAGCGCAAGGGGCAGGGAGGATCAGCCCCAGCATTTT.

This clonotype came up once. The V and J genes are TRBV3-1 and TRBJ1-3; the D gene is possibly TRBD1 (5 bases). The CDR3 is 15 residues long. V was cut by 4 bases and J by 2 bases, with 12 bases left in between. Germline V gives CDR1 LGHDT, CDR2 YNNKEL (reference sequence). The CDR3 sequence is CASSRGSGPGNTIYF. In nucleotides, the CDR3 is TGTGCCAGCAGCCGGGGCTCCGGACCTGGAAACACCATATATTTT.

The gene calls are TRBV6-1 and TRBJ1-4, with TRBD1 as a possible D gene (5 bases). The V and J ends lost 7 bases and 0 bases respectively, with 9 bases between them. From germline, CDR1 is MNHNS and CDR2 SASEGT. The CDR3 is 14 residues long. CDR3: CASKRTTTNEKLFF. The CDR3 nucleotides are TGTGCCAGCAAGAGGACAACAACTAATGAAAAACTGTTTTTT.

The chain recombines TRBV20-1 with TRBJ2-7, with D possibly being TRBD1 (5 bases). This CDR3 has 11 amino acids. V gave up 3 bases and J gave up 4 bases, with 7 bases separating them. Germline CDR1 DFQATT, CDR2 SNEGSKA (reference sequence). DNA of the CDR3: TGCAGTGCTAGCAGGGTTTACGAGCAGTACTTC. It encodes CSASRVYEQYF.